This T cell receptor beta chain derives from a study of control samples from healthy donors and cancer patients (dated by TCRdb to the early 2020s). Comment on this clone: The specificity of this receptor is unknown. No base quality information exists; no much larger clone differs at one position.

Libraries were made using the immunoSEQ multiplex PCR assay. TCRdb limited this immuneACCESS table to in-frame rearrangements with V and J called. A share of clones is missing; checked studies link under half to unresolved V genes, and the rest is unexplained. Within this sample are approximately 170,000 clones, with around 90% of them counted one time only. The biggest ten clones account for approximately 1.5% of the sample. The sample consisted of blood. The source of this sequence is a woman between 50 and 59 years old in good health.

The base sequence is TGTGCCAGCAGTCTCGGTGGCTTCGGCAATCAGCCCCAGCATTTT. This yields the protein CASSLGGFGNQPQHF. The rearrangement joined TRBV28 to TRBJ1-5; the D gene remains uncertain. The CDR3 holds 15 amino acids from the cysteine to the phenylalanine. Only the CDR3 part of the read is kept: 45 bases, read in frame from the first base. From a lookup of the germline V gene, CDR1 and CDR2 are MDHEN and SYDVKM. The V end loses 5 bases and the J end loses 2 bases, and a stretch of 13 bases separates them. Supplemented by the reference TRBV28 and TRBJ1-5 proteins around the CDR3, the complete variable domain is DVKVTQSSRYLVKRTGEKVFLECVQDMDHENMFWYRQDPGLGLRLIYFSYDVKMKEKGDIPEGYSVSREKKERFSLILESASTNQTSMYLCASSLGGFGNQPQHFGDGTRLSIL.